This T cell receptor beta chain was profiled in a study of post-analysis software for immune sequencing data. Study context: Included courses were relapsing-remitting and secondary progressive multiple sclerosis; progressive-relapsing multiple sclerosis was also included.

Regarding the study as a whole: Among multiple sclerosis patients, normalized Chao1 diversity was significantly below that of controls. Patients used about 5 TRBV segments, including TRBV5-6, TRBV5-1 and TRBV20-1, more often than controls.

The CDR3 has 16 amino acids. Germline-derived CDR1 and CDR2 are SEHNR and FQNEAQ (reference sequence). V lost 11 bases to trimming and J lost 0 bases, with 20 bases between them. Concerning this clonotype itself: Its antigen remains unidentified.

Unique molecular identifiers had been added to the TCR beta cDNA libraries. TCRdb re-derived calls from the PCR reads in MiXCR, one entry per CDR3 protein. The sample lists around 400,000 distinct CDR3 sequences; approximately 37% were seen once. The sequencing sample was made of blood. The chain has TRBV7-9 and TRBJ2-1; D gene unclear. The clonotype was recovered from a girl aged 2 to 9 with multiple sclerosis. The CDR3 sequence: CAGTRIGLSSYNEQFF. CDR3 sequence (DNA): TGTGCCGGAACAAGAATAGGCCTAAGCTCCTACAATGAGCAGTTCTTC.